Given below is one TCR beta chain in context. The antigen remains undetermined. Profiled with immunoSEQ multiplex PCR; TCRdb holds only in-frame clones, not every one. The sample includes about 45,000 clones, about 72% of them seen just once. The sample comes from a study of radiotherapy plus CTLA-4 blockade in lung cancer. The CDR3 extends over 10 amino acids. The ends lost 11 bases at V and 4 bases at J; junction bases unmatched: 1. CDR1 and CDR2 from the germline V gene are MNHNY and SVGAGI (reference sequence). Chemo-refractory metastatic non-small-cell lung cancer patients underwent focal radiation alongside CTLA-4 blockade with ipilimumab. General study points: Early clone dynamics of blood T cells, plus interferon-beta, reportedly predicted response best.

Sequencing used peripheral blood, obtained from a patient treated with radiotherapy plus ipilimumab. This clonotype was sampled from a human donor with non-small cell lung cancer who had stable disease on radiotherapy plus ipilimumab. V usage is TRBV6-6 and J usage is TRBJ1-1, with 7 bases identical to TRBD1. CDR3 sequence (DNA): TGTGCCGCAGGGGGCACTGAAGCTTTCTTT. Protein product: CAAGGTEAFF.